This TCR beta chain came from a study of blood T cell repertoires in COVID-19. The overall study: From the United States, Italy and Spain came samples of acute and convalescent COVID-19.

Two negative PCRs, clearance, or symptom resolution were required of recovered Cohort 3 donors. This clone has a single count. In the original workflow: Amplified reference gene primers provided the basis for estimating nucleated cell counts. Libraries were prepared by immunoSEQ multiplex PCR; TCRdb keeps only in-frame clonotypes and omits some of them. V and J calls and clone size are as listed in that table; D and trimming were resolved from the DNA. The repertoire holds roughly 150,000 clones, with 86% as singletons. The sequencing input was PBMCs or T cells enriched from blood (not recorded which). This sequence originates from a man aged 50 to 60 who had recovered from COVID-19.

In DNA, the CDR3 is TGCGCCAGCAGCCCCCGTTCGACGGGGACCTACAATGAGCAGTTCTTC. Protein: CASSPRSTGTYNEQFF. The chain recombines TRBV4-1 with TRBJ2-1; D might be TRBD2 (5 bases). V was shortened by 4 bases and J by 2 bases, with 15 bases between the two germline ends. Germline CDR1 MGHRA, CDR2 YSYEKL. This CDR3 spans 16 amino acids.